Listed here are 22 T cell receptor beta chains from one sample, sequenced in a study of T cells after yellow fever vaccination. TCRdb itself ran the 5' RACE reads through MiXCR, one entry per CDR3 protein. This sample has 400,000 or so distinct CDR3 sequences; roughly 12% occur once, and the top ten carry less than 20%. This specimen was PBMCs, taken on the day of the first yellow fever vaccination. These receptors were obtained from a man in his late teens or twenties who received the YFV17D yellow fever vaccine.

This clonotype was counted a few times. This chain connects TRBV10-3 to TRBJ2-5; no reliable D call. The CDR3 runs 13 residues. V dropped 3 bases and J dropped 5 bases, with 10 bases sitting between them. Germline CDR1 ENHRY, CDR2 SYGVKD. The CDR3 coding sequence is TGTGCCATCAGTGACGGTACTTGGGAGACCCAGTACTTC. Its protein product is CAISDGTWETQYF.

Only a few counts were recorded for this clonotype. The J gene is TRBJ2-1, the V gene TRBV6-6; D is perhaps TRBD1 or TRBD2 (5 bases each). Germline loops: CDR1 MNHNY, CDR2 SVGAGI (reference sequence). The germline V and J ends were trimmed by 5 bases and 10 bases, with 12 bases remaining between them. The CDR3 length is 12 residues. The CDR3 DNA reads TGTGCCAGCAGTCCTCAGGGAGAGGAGCAGTTCTTC. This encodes CASSPQGEEQFF.

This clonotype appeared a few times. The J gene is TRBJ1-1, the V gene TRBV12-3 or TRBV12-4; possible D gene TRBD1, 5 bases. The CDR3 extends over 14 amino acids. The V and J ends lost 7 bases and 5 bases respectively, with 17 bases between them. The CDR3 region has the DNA TGTGCCAGCAAGCGGGGGGGATCGTGGACTGAAGCTTTCTTT. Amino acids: CASKRGGSWTEAFF.

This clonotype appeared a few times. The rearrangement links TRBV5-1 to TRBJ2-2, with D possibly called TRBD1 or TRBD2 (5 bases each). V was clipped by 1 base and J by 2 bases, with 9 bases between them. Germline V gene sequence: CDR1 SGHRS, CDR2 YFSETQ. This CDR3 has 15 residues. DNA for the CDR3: TGCGCCAGCAGCTTGCGCAGGGACAACACCGGGGAGCTGTTTTTT. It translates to CASSLRRDNTGELFF.

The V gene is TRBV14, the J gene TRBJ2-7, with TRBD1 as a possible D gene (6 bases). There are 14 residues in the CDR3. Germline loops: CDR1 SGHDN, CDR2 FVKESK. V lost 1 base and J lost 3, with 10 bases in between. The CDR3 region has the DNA TGTGCCAGCAGCCAAGCCCGGGACAACTACGAGCAGTACTTC. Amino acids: CASSQARDNYEQYF. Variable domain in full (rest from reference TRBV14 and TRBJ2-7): EAGVTQFPSHSVIEKGQTVTLRCDPISGHDNLYWYRRVMGKEIKFLLHFVKESKQDESGMPNNRFLAERTGGTYSTLKVQPAELEDSGVYFCASSQARDNYEQYFGPGTRLTVT.

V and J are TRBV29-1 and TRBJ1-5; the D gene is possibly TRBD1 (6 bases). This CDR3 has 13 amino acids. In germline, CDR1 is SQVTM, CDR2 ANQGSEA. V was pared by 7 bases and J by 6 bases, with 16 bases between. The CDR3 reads CSDHREAGQPQHF. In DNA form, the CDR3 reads TGCAGCGATCACAGGGAGGCCGGTCAGCCCCAGCATTTT.

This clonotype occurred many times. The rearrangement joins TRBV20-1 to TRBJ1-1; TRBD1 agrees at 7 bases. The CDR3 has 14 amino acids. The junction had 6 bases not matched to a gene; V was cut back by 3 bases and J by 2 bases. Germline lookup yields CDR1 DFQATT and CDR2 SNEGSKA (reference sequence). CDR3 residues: CSASTGVYNTEAFF. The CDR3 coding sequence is TGCAGTGCTAGTACAGGGGTTTATAACACTGAAGCTTTCTTT.

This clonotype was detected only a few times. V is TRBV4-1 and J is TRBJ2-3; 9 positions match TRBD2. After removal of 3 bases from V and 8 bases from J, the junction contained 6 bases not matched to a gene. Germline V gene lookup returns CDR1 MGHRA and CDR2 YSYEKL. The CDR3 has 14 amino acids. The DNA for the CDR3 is TGCGCCAGCAGCCAGAGCGGGGGGCCGGGTACGCAGTATTTT. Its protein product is CASSQSGGPGTQYF.

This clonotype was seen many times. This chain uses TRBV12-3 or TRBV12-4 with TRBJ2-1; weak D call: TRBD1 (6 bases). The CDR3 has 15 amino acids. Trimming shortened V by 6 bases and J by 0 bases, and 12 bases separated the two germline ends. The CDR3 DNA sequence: TGTGCCAGCAGCCCTCGGACAGCCTCCTACAATGAGCAGTTCTTC. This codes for CASSPRTASYNEQFF.

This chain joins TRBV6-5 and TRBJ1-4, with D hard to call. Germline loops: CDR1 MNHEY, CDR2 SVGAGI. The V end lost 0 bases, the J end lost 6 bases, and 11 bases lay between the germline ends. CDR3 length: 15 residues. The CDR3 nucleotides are TGTGCCAGCAGTTACTCGACGGCCTTCGATGAAAAACTGTTTTTT. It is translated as CASSYSTAFDEKLFF.

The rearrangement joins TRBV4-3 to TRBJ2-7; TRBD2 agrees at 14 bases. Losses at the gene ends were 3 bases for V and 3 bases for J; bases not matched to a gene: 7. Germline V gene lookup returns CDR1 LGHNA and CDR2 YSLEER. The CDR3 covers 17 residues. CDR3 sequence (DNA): TGCGCCAGCAGCCACGGCCTTGGGACTAGCGGGAGCTACGAGCAGTACTTC. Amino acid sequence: CASSHGLGTSGSYEQYF.

CDR3 amino acids: CSVGHEQFF. The CDR3 DNA follows: TGCAGCGTTGGGCATGAGCAGTTCTTC. This rearrangement joins TRBV29-1 to TRBJ2-1; no firm D call. CDR1 and CDR2 (germline): SQVTM, ANQGSEA. The CDR3 loop spans 9 amino acids. Between the trimmed V and J ends, which lost 4 bases and 8 bases, there was a span of 3 bases.

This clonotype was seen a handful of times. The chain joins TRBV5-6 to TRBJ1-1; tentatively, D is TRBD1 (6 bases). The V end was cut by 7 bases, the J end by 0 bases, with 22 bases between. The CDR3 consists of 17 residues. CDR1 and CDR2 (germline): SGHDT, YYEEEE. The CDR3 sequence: CASFIGVRGGMNTEAFF. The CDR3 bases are TGTGCCAGCTTCATAGGCGTCCGGGGGGGCATGAACACTGAAGCTTTCTTT.

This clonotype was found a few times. The CDR3 sequence is CASRGALPDTQYF. CDR3 coding DNA: TGTGCCAGCAGGGGGGCCTTACCAGATACGCAGTATTTT. The chain has TRBV2 and TRBJ2-3, with D possibly matching TRBD1 (6 bases). V lost 6 bases, J lost 4 bases, and 11 bases lay in between. The CDR3 extends over 13 amino acids. CDR1 SNHLY and CDR2 FYNNEI come from the germline V gene.

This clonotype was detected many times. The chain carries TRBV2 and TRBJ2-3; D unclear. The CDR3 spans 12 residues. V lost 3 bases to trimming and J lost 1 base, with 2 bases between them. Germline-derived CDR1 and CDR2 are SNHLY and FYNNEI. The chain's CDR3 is CASSEGTDTQYF. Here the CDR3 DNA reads TGTGCCAGCAGTGAGGGCACAGATACGCAGTATTTT.

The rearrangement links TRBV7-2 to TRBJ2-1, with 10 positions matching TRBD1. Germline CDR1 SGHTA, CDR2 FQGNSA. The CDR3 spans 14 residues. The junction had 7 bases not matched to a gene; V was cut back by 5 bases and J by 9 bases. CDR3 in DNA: TGTGCCAGCAGCCTATCGACAGGGGGCGGTGAGCAGTTCTTC. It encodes CASSLSTGGGEQFF.

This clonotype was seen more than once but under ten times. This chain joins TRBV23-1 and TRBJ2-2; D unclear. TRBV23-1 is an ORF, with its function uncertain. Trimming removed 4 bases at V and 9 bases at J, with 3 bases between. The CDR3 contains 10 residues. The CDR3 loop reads CASSPRELFF. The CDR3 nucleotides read TGCGCCAGCAGTCCGCGGGAGCTGTTTTTT.

The CDR3 region is CASSQDKNRIRNTEAFF. The CDR3 DNA sequence: TGTGCCAGCAGCCAAGATAAAAATCGGATAAGGAACACTGAAGCTTTCTTT. V usage is TRBV3-1 and J usage is TRBJ1-1; no firm D call. CDR3 length equals 17 residues. The ends were cut back, 0 bases at V and 1 base at J, with 15 bases in the middle. CDR1 and CDR2 from the germline V gene are LGHDT and YNNKEL (reference sequence).

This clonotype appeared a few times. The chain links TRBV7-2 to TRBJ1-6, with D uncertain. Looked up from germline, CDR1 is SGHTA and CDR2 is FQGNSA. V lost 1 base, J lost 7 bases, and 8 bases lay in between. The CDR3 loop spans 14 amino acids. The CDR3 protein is CASSLDVGNSPLHF. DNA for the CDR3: TGTGCCAGCAGCTTAGACGTCGGCAATTCACCCCTCCACTTT.

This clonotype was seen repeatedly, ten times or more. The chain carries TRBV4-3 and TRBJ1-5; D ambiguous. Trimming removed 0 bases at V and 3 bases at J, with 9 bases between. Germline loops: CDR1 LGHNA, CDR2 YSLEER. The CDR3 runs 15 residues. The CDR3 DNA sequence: TGCGCCAGCAGCCAAGATTTGGCCACCAATCAGCCCCAGCATTTT. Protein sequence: CASSQDLATNQPQHF.

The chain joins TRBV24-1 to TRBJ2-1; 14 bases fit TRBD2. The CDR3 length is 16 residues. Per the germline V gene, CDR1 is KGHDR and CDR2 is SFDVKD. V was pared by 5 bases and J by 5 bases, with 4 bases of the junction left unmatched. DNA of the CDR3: TGTGCCACCAGTGGGGGGACTAGCGGGGGCAACAATGAGCAGTTCTTC. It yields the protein CATSGGTSGGNNEQFF.

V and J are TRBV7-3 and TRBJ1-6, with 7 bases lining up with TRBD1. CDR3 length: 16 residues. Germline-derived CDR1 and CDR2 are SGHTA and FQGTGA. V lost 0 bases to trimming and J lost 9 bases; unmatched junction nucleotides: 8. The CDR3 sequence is CASSLTGQGVGSPLHF. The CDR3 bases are TGTGCCAGCAGCTTAACGGGCCAGGGGGTAGGTTCACCCCTCCACTTT.